This section outlines one TCR beta chain sequence together with its context. The data are from a study of blood T cell repertoires in COVID-19. Followed longitudinally, the Seattle patients had been enrolled during active infection. TCRdb's copy holds only in-frame clones and misses some; the assay was immunoSEQ multiplex PCR. Of some 72,000 clones listed, more than 70% are singletons. From germline, CDR1 is SEHNR and CDR2 FQNEAQ (reference sequence). This CDR3 region has 18 residues. The trim removed 1 base at V and 7 bases at J, leaving 17 bases unmatched. The chain links TRBV7-9 to TRBJ2-7, with 9 bases aligning to TRBD1. The sample comprised peripheral blood. This clonotype was obtained from a man aged 50 to 59 with COVID-19, enrolled during active disease. The CDR3 sequence: CASSLGPGQGTKDLEQYF. CDR3 DNA: TGTGCCAGCAGCTTAGGGCCGGGACAGGGAACAAAAGACTTGGAGCAGTACTTC. Full variable domain (outside the CDR3, taken from reference TRBV7-9 and TRBJ2-7): DTGVSQNPRHKITKRGQNVTFRCDPISEHNRLYWYRQTLGQGPEFLTYFQNEAQLEKSRLLSDRFSAERPKGSFSTLEIQRTEQGDSAMYLCASSLGPGQGTKDLEQYFGPGTRLTVT.